These T cell receptor beta chains were read from a single sample in a study of T cell responses to AZD1222 COVID-19 vaccine. Using immunoSEQ multiplex PCR, the repertoire was profiled, and TCRdb retains in-frame clones only, with some absent. Here the sample spans 90,000 to 150,000 clones, more than 85% being singletons. Specimen: peripheral blood, collected 28 days after the second AZD1222 dose. The receptors were sampled from an adult who received the AZD1222 COVID-19 vaccine. CDR3s include the opening cysteine and the closing phenylalanine or tryptophan. Fields, in order: clone size, D gene, V gene, J gene, CDR3 protein, CDR3 DNA. D genes are given only for firm matches. The listing skips clone size in some rows; elsewhere it reads once, few, many or a size class.

clone_size: -
d_call: -
v_call: TRBV12-3/TRBV12-4
j_call: TRBJ1-2
cdr3_aa: CASRDDSYGYTF
cdr3_nt: TGTGCCAGCAGAGACGACAGCTATGGCTACACCTTC

clone_size: -
d_call: -
v_call: TRBV5-1
j_call: TRBJ1-5
cdr3_aa: CASSLASGFGPQHF
cdr3_nt: TGCGCCAGCAGCTTGGCGTCAGGTTTTGGGCCCCAGCATTTT

clone_size: once
d_call: TRBD1
v_call: TRBV13
j_call: TRBJ2-3
cdr3_aa: CATGQGASDTQYF
cdr3_nt: TGTGCCACCGGACAGGGGGCTTCAGATACGCAGTATTTT

clone_size: -
d_call: -
v_call: TRBV12-3/TRBV12-4
j_call: TRBJ1-2
cdr3_aa: CASSFNMNYGYTF
cdr3_nt: TGTGCCAGCAGTTTTAATATGAACTATGGCTACACCTTC

clone_size: -
d_call: TRBD1
v_call: TRBV11-2
j_call: TRBJ2-7
cdr3_aa: CASSGWDRASTYEQYF
cdr3_nt: TGTGCCAGCAGCGGGTGGGACAGGGCATCGACCTACGAGCAGTACTTC

clone_size: once
d_call: -
v_call: TRBV7-9
j_call: TRBJ1-5
cdr3_aa: CASRTGNQPQHF
cdr3_nt: TGTGCCAGCAGGACAGGTAATCAGCCCCAGCATTTT

clone_size: -
d_call: TRBD2
v_call: TRBV11-3
j_call: TRBJ2-4
cdr3_aa: CASGEAGLAKNIQYF
cdr3_nt: TGTGCCAGCGGGGAAGCGGGGTTAGCCAAAAACATTCAGTACTTC

clone_size: -
d_call: TRBD1
v_call: TRBV6-5
j_call: TRBJ2-7
cdr3_aa: CASSTNRDRDGEQYF
cdr3_nt: TGTGCCAGCAGTACAAACCGGGACAGGGACGGCGAGCAGTACTTC

clone_size: -
d_call: -
v_call: TRBV5-1
j_call: TRBJ2-2
cdr3_aa: CASSERTANTGELFF
cdr3_nt: TGCGCCAGCAGCGAAAGGACGGCGAACACCGGGGAGCTGTTTTTT

clone_size: -
d_call: -
v_call: TRBV5-4
j_call: TRBJ1-3
cdr3_aa: CASSLGGSGNTIYF
cdr3_nt: TGTGCCAGCAGCTTGGGGGGCTCTGGAAACACCATATATTTT

clone_size: -
d_call: TRBD2
v_call: TRBV6-2/TRBV6-3
j_call: TRBJ2-5
cdr3_aa: CASSYSGLVSETQYF
cdr3_nt: TGTGCCAGCAGTTACTCTGGACTAGTATCAGAGACCCAGTACTTC

clone_size: -
d_call: TRBD2
v_call: TRBV11-2
j_call: TRBJ2-1
cdr3_aa: CASSFGTSGGYNEQFF
cdr3_nt: TGTGCCAGCAGCTTCGGGACTAGCGGGGGCTACAATGAGCAGTTCTTC

clone_size: -
d_call: -
v_call: TRBV15
j_call: TRBJ1-2
cdr3_aa: CATSRTLMDGNYYGYTF
cdr3_nt: TGTGCCACCAGCAGAACCCTAATGGATGGCAACTACTATGGCTACACCTTC

clone_size: -
d_call: -
v_call: TRBV11-3
j_call: TRBJ2-7
cdr3_aa: CASSPNGGPEQYF
cdr3_nt: TGTGCCAGCAGCCCCAATGGGGGGCCCGAGCAGTACTTC